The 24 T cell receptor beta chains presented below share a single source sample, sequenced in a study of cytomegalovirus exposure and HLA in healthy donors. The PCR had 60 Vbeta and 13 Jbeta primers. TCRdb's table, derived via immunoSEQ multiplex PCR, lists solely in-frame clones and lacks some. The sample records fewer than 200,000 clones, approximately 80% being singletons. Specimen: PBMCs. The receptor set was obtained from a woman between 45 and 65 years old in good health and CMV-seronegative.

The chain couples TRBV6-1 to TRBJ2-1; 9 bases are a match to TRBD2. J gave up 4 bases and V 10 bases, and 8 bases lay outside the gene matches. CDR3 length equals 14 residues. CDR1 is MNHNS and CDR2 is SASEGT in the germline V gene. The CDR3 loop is CANAASGVYNEQFF. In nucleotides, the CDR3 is TGTGCCAACGCGGCTAGCGGGGTATACAATGAGCAGTTCTTC.

DNA for the CDR3: TGCGCCAGCAGCCAAGATCAGGGTCCTGTGAACACTGAAGCTTTCTTT. Residues: CASSQDQGPVNTEAFF. This rearrangement joins TRBV4-1 to TRBJ1-1; TRBD1 might be the D (5 bases). The V gene's germline CDR1 is MGHRA and CDR2 YSYEKL. Between the trimmed V and J ends, which lost 0 bases and 0 bases, there was a span of 11 bases. The CDR3 extends over 16 amino acids.

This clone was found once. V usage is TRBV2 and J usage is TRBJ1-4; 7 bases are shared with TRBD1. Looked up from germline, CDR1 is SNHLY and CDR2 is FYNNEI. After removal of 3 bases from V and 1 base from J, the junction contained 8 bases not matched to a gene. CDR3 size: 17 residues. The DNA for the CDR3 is TGTGCCAGCAGTGAGAGGGGGCGCCGAGGAACTAATGAAAAACTGTTTTTT. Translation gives CASSERGRRGTNEKLFF.

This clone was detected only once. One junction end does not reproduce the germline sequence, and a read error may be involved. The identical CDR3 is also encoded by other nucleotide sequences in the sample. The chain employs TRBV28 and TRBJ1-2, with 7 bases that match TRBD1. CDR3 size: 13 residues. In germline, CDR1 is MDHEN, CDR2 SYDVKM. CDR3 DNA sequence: TGTGCTAGCAGTTTAGGAAACAGGGGCGGCTACACCTTC. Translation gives CASSLGNRGGYTF.

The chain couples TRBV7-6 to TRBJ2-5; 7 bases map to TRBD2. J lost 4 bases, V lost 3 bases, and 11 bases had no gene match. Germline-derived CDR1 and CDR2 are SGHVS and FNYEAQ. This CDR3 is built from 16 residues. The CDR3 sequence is CASSFSRTRSLETQYF. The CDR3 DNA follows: TGTGCCAGCAGCTTTTCAAGGACTAGGTCCCTAGAGACCCAGTACTTC.

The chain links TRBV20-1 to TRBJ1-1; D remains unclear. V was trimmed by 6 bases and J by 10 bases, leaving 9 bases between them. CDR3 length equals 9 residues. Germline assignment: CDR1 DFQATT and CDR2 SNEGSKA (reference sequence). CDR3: CSARRLAFF. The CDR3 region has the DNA TGCAGTGCCCGGAGGTTAGCTTTCTTT.

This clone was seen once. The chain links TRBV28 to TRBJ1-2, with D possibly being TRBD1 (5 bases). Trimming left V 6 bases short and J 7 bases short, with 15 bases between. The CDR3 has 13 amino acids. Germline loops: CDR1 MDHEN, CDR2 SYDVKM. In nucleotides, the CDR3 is TGTGCCAGCAGCCGGACACGTTCTGTTGGCTACACCTTC. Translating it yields CASSRTRSVGYTF.

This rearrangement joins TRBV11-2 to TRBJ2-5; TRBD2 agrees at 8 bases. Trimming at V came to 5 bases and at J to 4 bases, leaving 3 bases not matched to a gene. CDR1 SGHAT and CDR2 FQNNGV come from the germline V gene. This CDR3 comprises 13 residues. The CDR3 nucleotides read TGTGCCAGCAGCACGGGGGGGCGAGAGACCCAGTACTTC. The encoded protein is CASSTGGRETQYF.

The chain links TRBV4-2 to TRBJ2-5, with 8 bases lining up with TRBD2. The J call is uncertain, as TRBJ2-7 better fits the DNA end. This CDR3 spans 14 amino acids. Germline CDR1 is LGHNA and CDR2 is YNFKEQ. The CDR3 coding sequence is TGTGCCAGCAGCCCTCGGGGGGGCTCCTACGAGCAGTACTTC. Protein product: CASSPRGGSYEQYF.

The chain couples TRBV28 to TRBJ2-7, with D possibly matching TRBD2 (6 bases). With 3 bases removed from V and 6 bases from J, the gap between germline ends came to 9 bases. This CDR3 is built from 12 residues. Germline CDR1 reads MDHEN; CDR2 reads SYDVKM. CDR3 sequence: CASSFMGGEQYF. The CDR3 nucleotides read TGTGCCAGCAGTTTTATGGGGGGCGAGCAGTACTTC.

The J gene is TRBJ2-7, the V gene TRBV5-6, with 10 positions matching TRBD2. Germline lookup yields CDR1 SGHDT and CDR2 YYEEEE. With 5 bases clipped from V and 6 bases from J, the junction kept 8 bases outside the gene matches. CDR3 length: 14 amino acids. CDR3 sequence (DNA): TGTGCCAGCAGGCAACTAGCGGGACACGGCGAGCAGTACTTC. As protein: CASRQLAGHGEQYF.

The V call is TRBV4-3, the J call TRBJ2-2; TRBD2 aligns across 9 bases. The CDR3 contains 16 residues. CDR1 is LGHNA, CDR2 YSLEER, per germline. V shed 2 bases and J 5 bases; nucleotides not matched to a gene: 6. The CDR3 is CASSQSILAGTGELFF. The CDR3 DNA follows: TGCGCCAGCAGCCAATCTATCCTAGCGGGAACCGGGGAGCTGTTTTTT.

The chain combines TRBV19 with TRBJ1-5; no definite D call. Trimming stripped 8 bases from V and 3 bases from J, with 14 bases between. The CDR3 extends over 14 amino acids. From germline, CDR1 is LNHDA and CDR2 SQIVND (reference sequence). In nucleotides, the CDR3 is TGTGCCAGTGGCGAGGGCCGCCCCAATCAGCCCCAGCATTTT. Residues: CASGEGRPNQPQHF. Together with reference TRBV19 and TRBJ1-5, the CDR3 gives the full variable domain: DGGITQSPKYLFRKEGQNVTLSCEQNLNHDAMYWYRQDPGQGLRLIYYSQIVNDFQKGDIAEGYSVSREKKESFPLTVTSAQKNPTAFYLCASGEGRPNQPQHFGDGTRLSIL.

The DNA of the CDR3 is TGTGCCAGCAGTGGAGCTTCGAGAAAGGCTTTCTTT. Translated: CASSGASRKAFF. This chain links TRBV25-1 with TRBJ1-1; D unclear. The germline gives CDR1 MGHDK, CDR2 SYGVNS. CDR3 length equals 12 residues. Between the trimmed V and J ends, which lost 4 bases and 11 bases, there was a span of 14 bases.

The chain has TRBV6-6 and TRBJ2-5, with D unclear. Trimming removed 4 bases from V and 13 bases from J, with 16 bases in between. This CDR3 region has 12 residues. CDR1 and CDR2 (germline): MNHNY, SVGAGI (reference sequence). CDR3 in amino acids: CASSSIQAQWYF. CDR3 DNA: TGTGCCAGCAGTTCGATTCAGGCCCAGTGGTACTTC.

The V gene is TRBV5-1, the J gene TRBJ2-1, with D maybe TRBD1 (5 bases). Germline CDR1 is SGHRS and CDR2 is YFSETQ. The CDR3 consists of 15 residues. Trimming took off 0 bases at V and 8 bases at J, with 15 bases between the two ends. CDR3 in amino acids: CASSLASQGRDEQFF. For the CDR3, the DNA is TGCGCCAGCAGCTTGGCCTCGCAGGGTAGGGATGAGCAGTTCTTC.

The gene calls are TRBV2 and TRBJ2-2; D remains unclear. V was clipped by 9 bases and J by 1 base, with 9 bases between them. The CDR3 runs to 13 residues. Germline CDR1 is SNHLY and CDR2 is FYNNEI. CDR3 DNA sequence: TGTGCCAGTACCCGACAGAACACCGGGGAGCTGTTTTTT. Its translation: CASTRQNTGELFF.

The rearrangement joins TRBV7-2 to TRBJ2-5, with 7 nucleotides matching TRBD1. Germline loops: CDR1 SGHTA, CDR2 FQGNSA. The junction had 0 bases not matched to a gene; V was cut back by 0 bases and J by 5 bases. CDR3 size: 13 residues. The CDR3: CASSLATGETQYF. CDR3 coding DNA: TGTGCCAGCAGCTTAGCGACAGGGGAGACCCAGTACTTC.

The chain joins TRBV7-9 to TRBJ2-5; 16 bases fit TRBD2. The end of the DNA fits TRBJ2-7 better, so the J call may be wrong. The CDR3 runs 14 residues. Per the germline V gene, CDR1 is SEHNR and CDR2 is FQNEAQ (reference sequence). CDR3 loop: CAGGLAGGPGEQYF. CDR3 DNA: TGTGCCGGGGGACTAGCGGGAGGGCCGGGCGAGCAGTACTTC.

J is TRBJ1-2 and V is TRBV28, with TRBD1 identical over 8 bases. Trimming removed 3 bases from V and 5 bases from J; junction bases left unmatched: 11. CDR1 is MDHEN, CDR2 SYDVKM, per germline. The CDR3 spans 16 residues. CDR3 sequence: CASSFQGQAYYYGYTF. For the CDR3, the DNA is TGTGCCAGCAGTTTTCAGGGACAGGCCTATTATTATGGCTACACCTTC.

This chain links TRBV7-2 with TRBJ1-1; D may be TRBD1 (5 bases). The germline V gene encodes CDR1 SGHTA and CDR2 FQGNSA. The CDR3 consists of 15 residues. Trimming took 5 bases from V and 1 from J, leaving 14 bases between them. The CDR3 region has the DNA TGTGCCAGCAGCCAGTTGGGGGGAGGGAACACTGAAGCTTTCTTT. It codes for CASSQLGGGNTEAFF.

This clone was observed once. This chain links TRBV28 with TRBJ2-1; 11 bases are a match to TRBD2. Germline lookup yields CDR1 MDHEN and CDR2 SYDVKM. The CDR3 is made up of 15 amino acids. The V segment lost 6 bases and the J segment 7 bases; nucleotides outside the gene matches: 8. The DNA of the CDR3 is TGTGCCAGCAGCCTACTAGCGGGAGTGGGTAATGAGCAGTTCTTC. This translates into CASSLLAGVGNEQFF.

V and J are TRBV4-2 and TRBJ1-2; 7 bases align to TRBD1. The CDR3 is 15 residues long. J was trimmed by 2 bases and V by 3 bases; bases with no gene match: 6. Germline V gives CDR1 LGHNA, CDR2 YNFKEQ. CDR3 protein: CASSHGTVKNYGYTF. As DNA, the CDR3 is TGTGCCAGCAGCCATGGGACAGTGAAAAACTATGGCTACACCTTC.

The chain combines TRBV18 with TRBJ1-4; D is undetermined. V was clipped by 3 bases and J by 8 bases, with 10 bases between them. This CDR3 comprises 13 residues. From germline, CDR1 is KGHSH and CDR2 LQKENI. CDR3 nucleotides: TGTGCCAGCTCACCGGGGAGAAACGAAAAACTGTTTTTT. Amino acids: CASSPGRNEKLFF. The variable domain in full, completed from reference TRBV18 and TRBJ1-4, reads NAGVMQNPRHLVRRRGQEARLRCSPMKGHSHVYWYRQLPEEGLKFMVYLQKENIIDESGMPKERFSAEFPKEGPSILRIQQVVRGDSAAYFCASSPGRNEKLFFGSGTQLSVL.